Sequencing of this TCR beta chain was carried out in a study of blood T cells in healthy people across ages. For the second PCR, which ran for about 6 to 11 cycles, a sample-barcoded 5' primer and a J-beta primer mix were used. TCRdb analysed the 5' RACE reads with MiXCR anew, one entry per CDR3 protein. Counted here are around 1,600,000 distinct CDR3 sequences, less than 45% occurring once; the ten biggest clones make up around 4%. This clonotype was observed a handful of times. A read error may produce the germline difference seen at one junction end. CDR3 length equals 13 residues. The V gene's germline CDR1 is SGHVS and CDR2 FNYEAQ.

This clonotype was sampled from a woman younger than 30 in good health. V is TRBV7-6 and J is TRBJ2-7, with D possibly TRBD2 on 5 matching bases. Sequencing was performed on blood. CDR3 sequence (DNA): TGTGCCAGCAGCTTAGAAGCGGCACGCGAGAAGTACTTC. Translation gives CASSLEAAREKYF.